The 25 T cell receptor beta chains below all came from one sample that was sequenced in a study of blood T cell repertoires in COVID-19. Method: immunoSEQ multiplex PCR; TCRdb's copy keeps in-frame clones and lacks some. Among roughly 190,000 clones listed, about 83% were seen once. Material for sequencing was peripheral blood. The receptors were gathered from a woman aged 65 to 85 with active or convalescent COVID-19.

This clone was seen at least ten times. The chain links TRBV7-6 to TRBJ2-2, with TRBD2 matching over 7 bases. Trimming removed 0 bases from V and 7 bases from J; junction bases left unmatched: 2. CDR1 SGHVS and CDR2 FNYEAQ come from the germline V gene. This CDR3 is 14 amino acids long. As DNA, the CDR3 is TGTGCCAGCAGCTTAGCGACGGGAGGCGGGGAGCTGTTTTTT. Its protein is CASSLATGGGELFF.

This chain joins TRBV11-2 and TRBJ2-5, with 14 bases lining up with TRBD2. V was pared by 1 base and J by 2 bases, with 9 bases of the junction left unmatched. This CDR3 comprises 19 residues. Germline V lookup: CDR1 SGHAT, CDR2 FQNNGV. The CDR3 DNA follows: TGTGCCAGCAGCTTAGTGGGGACTAGCGGGGGCGGGAAACAAGAGACCCAGTACTTC. Protein sequence: CASSLVGTSGGGKQETQYF.

This clone showed up just a few times. V and J are TRBV29-1 and TRBJ1-2, with D unclear. V gave up 3 bases and J gave up 1 base, with 6 bases separating them. Germline loops: CDR1 SQVTM, CDR2 ANQGSEA. The CDR3 has 12 residues. The CDR3 loop is CSVDSSNYGYTF. CDR3 coding DNA: TGCAGCGTTGATTCGAGTAACTATGGCTACACCTTC.

V gene TRBV11-2 combines with J gene TRBJ1-5; perhaps TRBD1 as D (5 bases). The V end was cut by 7 bases, the J end by 6 bases, with 19 bases between. CDR1 is SGHAT, CDR2 FQNNGV, per germline. This CDR3 is 15 amino acids long. CDR3 sequence: CASTVLRGGSQPQHF. DNA of the CDR3: TGTGCCAGCACCGTTTTAAGGGGCGGGAGTCAGCCCCAGCATTTT.

This chain connects TRBV4-1 to TRBJ1-5; 9 positions match TRBD1. Germline V CDR1 and CDR2: MGHRA, YSYEKL. V shed 0 bases, J shed 9 bases, and the junction held 12 bases outside the gene matches. This CDR3 comprises 17 residues. The CDR3 sequence is CASSQERKGQGLPPQHF. Written as DNA, the CDR3 is TGCGCCAGCAGCCAAGAAAGAAAGGGACAGGGCCTTCCGCCCCAGCATTTT.

The V and J genes are TRBV2 and TRBJ1-2, with TRBD1 as a possible D gene (5 bases). V was trimmed by 3 bases and J by 8 bases, leaving 10 bases between them. The CDR3 extends over 12 amino acids. CDR1 is SNHLY and CDR2 is FYNNEI in the germline V gene. As DNA, the CDR3 is TGTGCCAGCAGTGACAGGGCAGGGGGCTACACCTTC. This sequence encodes CASSDRAGGYTF.

The chain couples TRBV28 to TRBJ1-5; D call uncertain. This CDR3 has 12 residues. Germline assignment: CDR1 MDHEN and CDR2 SYDVKM. Trimming took off 8 bases at V and 0 bases at J, with 5 bases between the two ends. The CDR3 here is CASRDSNQPQHF. CDR3 DNA: TGTGCCAGCCGGGATAGCAATCAGCCCCAGCATTTT.

The chain links TRBV18 to TRBJ1-1, with D tentatively TRBD1 (6 bases). V gave up 2 bases and J gave up 4 bases, with 20 bases separating them. Germline-derived CDR1 and CDR2 are KGHSH and LQKENI. This CDR3 is built from 17 residues. The CDR3 sequence is CASSPRPAGEGGTEAFF. The CDR3 DNA reads as TGTGCCAGCTCACCAAGGCCGGCAGGGGAGGGTGGCACTGAAGCTTTCTTT.

The chain joins TRBV28 to TRBJ2-7, with TRBD2 identical over 7 bases. The J segment lost 3 bases and the V segment lost 6 bases, leaving 14 bases of the junction unmatched. CDR3 length: 16 amino acids. Germline CDR1 and CDR2: MDHEN and SYDVKM. The CDR3 coding sequence is TGTGCCAGCAGATCCCCTGGGGGGGGATTGGGCTACGAGCAGTACTTC. Its translation is CASRSPGGGLGYEQYF.

This clone was observed a single time. The chain joins TRBV5-5 to TRBJ1-1, with D possibly TRBD1 on 5 matching bases. With 6 bases removed from V and 10 bases from J, the gap between germline ends came to 25 bases. CDR1 and CDR2 from the germline V gene are SGHKS and YYEKEE (reference sequence). The CDR3 totals 15 residues. The CDR3 DNA reads TGTGCCAGCACCTCGTTCGGGGGGGTCGAGAAGGGAGCTTTCTTT. Translated, it gives CASTSFGGVEKGAFF.

The chain joins TRBV27 to TRBJ2-5, with D unclear. Per germline, CDR1 MNHEY and CDR2 SMNVEV (reference sequence). The CDR3 is made up of 14 amino acids. Trimming stripped 5 bases from V and 2 bases from J, with 12 bases between. CDR3 bases: TGTGCCAGCAGTCCAAACGCTAGGCAAGAGACCCAGTACTTC. Its translation: CASSPNARQETQYF.

The rearrangement uses TRBV2 and TRBJ2-3; 7 nucleotides line up with TRBD2. This CDR3 is 15 amino acids long. Per germline, CDR1 SNHLY and CDR2 FYNNEI. The V and J ends lost 2 bases and 4 bases, in that order; junction bases with no gene match: 6. The CDR3 protein is CASSEYGTKADTQYF. The CDR3 DNA reads TGTGCCAGCAGTGAATACGGGACTAAGGCAGATACGCAGTATTTT.

The V call is TRBV11-2, the J call TRBJ1-3, with D unresolved. This CDR3 spans 13 amino acids. V was pared by 5 bases and J by 0 bases, with 5 bases between. Germline-derived CDR1 and CDR2 are SGHAT and FQNNGV. The DNA for the CDR3 is TGTGCCAGCAGCCAGAACTCTGGAAACACCATATATTTT. As protein: CASSQNSGNTIYF.

V and J are TRBV5-5 and TRBJ2-1; no firm D call. The CDR3 spans 15 residues. V lost 2 bases, J lost 5 bases, and 14 bases lay in between. CDR1 and CDR2 from the germline V gene are SGHKS and YYEKEE (reference sequence). The DNA of the CDR3 is TGTGCCAGCAGCTTTGACTTCGCCCGAAACAATGAGCAGTTCTTC. The encoded protein is CASSFDFARNNEQFF.

This chain links TRBV6-6 with TRBJ1-3, with D perhaps matching TRBD1 (5 bases). The ends were cut back, 2 bases at V and 0 bases at J, with 11 bases in the middle. The germline V gene encodes CDR1 MNHNY and CDR2 SVGAGI (reference sequence). This CDR3 has 16 residues. DNA for the CDR3: TGTGCCAGCAGTTACCGAGACAGCAGCTCTGGAAACACCATATATTTT. Residues: CASSYRDSSSGNTIYF.

This clone was detected a few times. V is TRBV7-9 and J is TRBJ1-6; perhaps TRBD1 as D (6 bases). The CDR3 length is 18 residues. Trimming cost V 0 bases and J 4 bases, with 16 bases left between them. CDR1 and CDR2 from the germline V gene are SEHNR and FQNEAQ (reference sequence). In DNA form, the CDR3 reads TGTGCCAGCAGCTTAGCACGCGGGGGGCCAACTTATAATTCACCCCTCCACTTT. This translates into CASSLARGGPTYNSPLHF.

The chain recombines TRBV5-1 with TRBJ1-4; D unclear. Trimming took off 2 bases at V and 3 bases at J, with 5 bases between the two ends. Germline V gene data show CDR1 as SGHRS and CDR2 as YFSETQ. The CDR3 totals 13 residues. CDR3 in amino acids: CASSFQSNEKLFF. The CDR3 nucleotides are TGCGCCAGCAGCTTCCAGTCTAATGAAAAACTGTTTTTT.

The rearrangement links TRBV20-1 to TRBJ1-2; 7 bases map to TRBD1. This CDR3 has 11 residues. Germline V gene data show CDR1 as DFQATT and CDR2 as SNEGSKA (reference sequence). The V gene end was trimmed by 3 bases and the J gene end by 6 bases; junction bases not matched to a gene: 1. The CDR3 loop reads CSASQGDGYTF. CDR3 DNA sequence: TGCAGTGCTAGTCAGGGGGATGGCTACACCTTC.

This clone was seen more than once but under ten times. The chain couples TRBV19 to TRBJ2-2; 9 bases agree with TRBD1. V was clipped by 7 bases and J by 4 bases; unmatched bases: 7. This CDR3 is built from 15 residues. Germline loops: CDR1 LNHDA, CDR2 SQIVND (reference sequence). The CDR3 reads CASTGTGLVTGELFF. The DNA for the CDR3 is TGTGCCAGTACGGGGACAGGGTTGGTCACCGGGGAGCTGTTTTTT.

The chain carries TRBV9 and TRBJ2-3, with 7 bases that match TRBD2. Germline trimming cut 1 base from V and 2 bases from J; bases unmatched to any gene: 7. The CDR3 consists of 16 residues. The germline gives CDR1 SGDLS, CDR2 YYNGEE. CDR3 in DNA: TGTGCCAGCAGCGTAACGGGGAGGGGATTCACAGATACGCAGTATTTT. It yields the protein CASSVTGRGFTDTQYF.

The chain is built from TRBV27 and TRBJ2-7; D not resolved. The germline CDR1 and CDR2 sequences are MNHEY and SMNVEV (reference sequence). The CDR3 runs to 14 residues. Trimming pared 0 bases from V and 5 bases from J, leaving 11 bases between. The CDR3 sequence is CASSLSSFHHEQYF. The DNA for the CDR3 is TGTGCCAGCAGTTTATCGAGCTTTCACCACGAGCAGTACTTC.

The chain joins TRBV2 to TRBJ2-7; D possibly corresponds to TRBD2 (5 bases). Trimming pared 2 bases from V and 11 bases from J, leaving 13 bases between. The CDR3 totals 12 residues. CDR1 is SNHLY and CDR2 is FYNNEI in the germline V gene. CDR3 residues: CASSEIGISEYF. DNA of the CDR3: TGTGCCAGCAGTGAAATAGGGATTAGCGAGTACTTC.

The chain recombines TRBV19 with TRBJ2-5, with a weak D call TRBD2 (6 bases). V was cut by 7 bases and J by 2 bases, with 14 bases left in between. The germline V gene has CDR1 LNHDA and CDR2 SQIVND (reference sequence). The CDR3 covers 14 residues. The DNA for the CDR3 is TGTGCCAGTAAGTCGGAGGGCCATCAAGAGACCCAGTACTTC. It specifies CASKSEGHQETQYF.

V gene TRBV21-1 combines with J gene TRBJ2-1; the table's D call, TRBD1, was not checked against the DNA. TRBV21-1 is assigned pseudogene status. This CDR3 spans 17 amino acids. This chain's CDR3 is CASSKADGTGGSGEQFF. The CDR3 region has the DNA TGTGCCAGCAGCAAAGCCGACGGGACAGGGGGTTCGGGTGAGCAGTTCTTC.

The rearrangement uses TRBV3-1 (or the pseudogene TRBV3-2) and TRBJ2-7; TRBD1 matches 10 bases. Germline CDR1 and CDR2: LGHDT and YNNKEL (reference sequence). V was pared by 4 bases and J by 4 bases, with 10 bases of the junction left unmatched. The CDR3 consists of 16 residues. The CDR3 DNA reads as TGTGCCAGCAGCCGAAAGGGACAGGGGTTCATGTACGAGCAGTACTTC. Its protein product is CASSRKGQGFMYEQYF.